This TCR beta chain was found in a study of cytomegalovirus exposure and HLA in healthy donors. This CDR3 has 14 amino acids. Trimming cost V 4 bases and J 5 bases; bases outside gene matches: 8. In germline, CDR1 is SGHNT, CDR2 YYREEE (reference sequence). The PCR made use of 60 Vbeta and 13 Jbeta primers. Assay: immunoSEQ multiplex PCR; the TCRdb copy retains only in-frame clones and omits some. The data show some 200,000 clones, with roughly 74% seen just once and about 3% held by the top ten. The chain links TRBV5-4 to TRBJ2-7; 8 bases map to TRBD1. Specimen: PBMCs. This clonotype originated in a female donor in good health and CMV-seronegative. Here the CDR3 reads CASSGRTGYDEQYF. The CDR3 DNA is TGTGCCAGCAGCGGAAGGACAGGGTATGACGAGCAGTACTTC.